The 22 T cell receptor beta chains reported below all come from one sample, sequenced in a study of T cell responses to AZD1222 COVID-19 vaccine. Clones were sequenced by immunoSEQ multiplex PCR, and TCRdb holds only the in-frame ones, with some missing. The data contain about 130,000 clones, around four fifths of them seen just once; the ten biggest clones take up 4.1%. Sequenced here: peripheral blood, sampled on day 0 of AZD1222 vaccination. The receptors come from an adult in good health.

The chain recombines TRBV19 with TRBJ1-2, with D hard to call. Trimming stripped 4 bases from V and 12 bases from J, with 15 bases between. This CDR3 contains 12 residues. Germline CDR1 reads LNHDA; CDR2 reads SQIVND (reference sequence). DNA of the CDR3: TGTGCCAGTAGTAGGTTGACGAAGGCACACACCTTC. Protein sequence: CASSRLTKAHTF.

The chain couples TRBV6-2 or TRBV6-3 to TRBJ1-1, with TRBD1 identical over 7 bases. The J segment lost 4 bases and the V segment lost 6 bases, leaving 5 bases of the junction unmatched. The CDR3 sequence is 13 residues long. The germline V gene has CDR1 MNHEY and CDR2 SVGEGT. For the CDR3, the DNA is TGTGCCAGCAGCTTGGGACAGAGCACTGAAGCTTTCTTT. This sequence encodes CASSLGQSTEAFF.

Written as DNA, the CDR3 is TGTGCCAGCAGCCAAGAGACAGGGGCCCCTTGGCCCCAGCATTTT. Amino acid sequence: CASSQETGAPWPQHF. V usage is TRBV4-2 and J usage is TRBJ1-5; 8 bases are a match to TRBD1. This CDR3 contains 15 residues. Germline values: CDR1 LGHNA, CDR2 YNFKEQ. J lost 9 bases, V lost 0 bases, and 7 bases had no gene match.

This chain links TRBV30 with TRBJ2-1; 8 bases map to TRBD1. Per germline, CDR1 GTSNPN and CDR2 SVGIG (reference sequence). V gave up 5 bases and J gave up 3 bases; unmatched junction bases: 3. This CDR3 contains 13 residues. CDR3 amino acids: CAWGQGGYNEQFF. CDR3 nucleotide sequence: TGTGCCTGGGGACAGGGCGGCTACAATGAGCAGTTCTTC.

The V and J genes are TRBV7-2 and TRBJ1-3; D is uncertain. Germline values: CDR1 SGHTA, CDR2 FQGNSA. V was clipped by 1 base and J by 0 bases, with 7 bases between them. This CDR3 is 15 amino acids long. This CDR3 is CASSLDSGSGNTIYF. Written as DNA, the CDR3 is TGTGCCAGCAGCTTAGACTCTGGCTCTGGAAACACCATATATTTT.

The chain is built from TRBV12-5 and TRBJ2-1; 9 positions match TRBD1. The germline CDR1 and CDR2 sequences are LGHNT and FRNRAP. The CDR3 is made up of 15 amino acids. V was pared by 4 bases and J by 8 bases, with 9 bases of the junction left unmatched. CDR3 bases: TGTGCTAGTGGTTCTGGGACAGGGATGAGCGATGAGCAGTTCTTC. This sequence encodes CASGSGTGMSDEQFF.

J is TRBJ1-1 and V is TRBV3-1 (or the pseudogene TRBV3-2), with D uncertain. V lost 1 base to trimming and J lost 6 bases, with 12 bases between them. This CDR3 contains 14 residues. Germline V CDR1 and CDR2: LGHDT, YNNKEL (reference sequence). CDR3 in amino acids: CASSQGLGSPEAFF. The CDR3 DNA reads as TGTGCCAGCAGCCAAGGTCTGGGGTCCCCTGAAGCTTTCTTT.

In DNA form, the CDR3 reads TGTGCCAGTAGTATAGGAAGGAGGGAAGGACGCTCTGGAAACACCATATATTTT. This translates into CASSIGRREGRSGNTIYF. J is TRBJ1-3 and V is TRBV19, with unresolved D. Trimming stripped 1 base from V and 0 bases from J, with 16 bases between. Germline V lookup: CDR1 LNHDA, CDR2 SQIVND (reference sequence). The CDR3 sequence is 18 residues long.

The chain employs TRBV6-2 or TRBV6-3 and TRBJ2-1, with unresolved D. Germline CDR1 reads MNHEY; CDR2 reads SVGEGT. CDR3 length: 13 residues. Trimming shortened V by 4 bases and J by 10 bases, and 14 bases separated the two germline ends. The CDR3 DNA is TGTGCCAGCAGTTCCCGACCCCGGACCGAGCAGTTCTTC. Amino acids: CASSSRPRTEQFF.

The V and J genes are TRBV27 and TRBJ1-1, with a possible D match to TRBD1 (6 bases). Germline V gene data show CDR1 as MNHEY and CDR2 as SMNVEV (reference sequence). V was shortened by 0 bases and J by 4 bases, with 18 bases between the two germline ends. The CDR3 has 17 residues. Here the CDR3 DNA reads TGTGCCAGCAGTTTATCGAGTCAGGGGAAATTGGGCACTGAAGCTTTCTTT. Translation gives CASSLSSQGKLGTEAFF.

The chain links TRBV10-3 to TRBJ1-2; 7 bases map to TRBD1. Germline CDR1 and CDR2: ENHRY and SYGVKD. After removal of 11 bases from V and 4 bases from J, the junction contained 13 bases not matched to a gene. The length of the CDR3 is 14 residues. DNA of the CDR3: TGTGCCTCTAAAGCACAGGGACAGATCTATGGCTACACCTTC. Its protein product is CASKAQGQIYGYTF.

The V gene is TRBV7-3, the J gene TRBJ2-2; no clear D. The CDR3 loop spans 12 amino acids. The V end was cut by 10 bases, the J end by 7 bases, with 13 bases between. The germline V gene has CDR1 SGHTA and CDR2 FQGTGA. This CDR3 is CATSAGSGELFF. The CDR3 nucleotides are TGTGCCACTTCGGCCGGCAGCGGGGAGCTGTTTTTT. The full variable domain, rest sourced from reference TRBV7-3 and TRBJ2-2, is GAGVSQTPSNKVTEKGKYVELRCDPISGHTALYWYRQSLGQGPEFLIYFQGTGAADDSGLPNDRFFAVRPEGSVSTLKIQRTERGDSAVYLCATSAGSGELFFGEGSRLTVL.

The chain links TRBV28 to TRBJ1-2, with D possibly matching TRBD1 (6 bases). CDR3 length equals 19 residues. Trimming cost V 4 bases and J 1 base, with 25 bases left between them. The V gene's germline CDR1 is MDHEN and CDR2 SYDVKM. CDR3 sequence: CASSSAPGQGTFHNYGYTF. DNA of the CDR3: TGTGCCAGCAGTTCGGCCCCAGGGCAGGGGACATTTCATAACTATGGCTACACCTTC.

Only a few counts were recorded for this clone. The rearrangement uses TRBV5-1 and TRBJ2-2; D is perhaps TRBD2 (6 bases). Per germline, CDR1 SGHRS and CDR2 YFSETQ. The CDR3 is 15 amino acids. V lost 0 bases and J lost 4, with 10 bases in between. CDR3: CASSLDGRSTGELFF. The CDR3 DNA reads as TGCGCCAGCAGCTTGGACGGGAGAAGCACCGGGGAGCTGTTTTTT.

This clone appeared once. The chain employs TRBV7-3 and TRBJ1-3; D remains ambiguous. Trimming removed 4 bases from V and 0 bases from J, with 7 bases in between. The CDR3 extends over 14 amino acids. Germline CDR1 is SGHTA and CDR2 is FQGTGA. CDR3 DNA sequence: TGTGCCAGCAGCTCCGCGGACTCTGGAAACACCATATATTTT. It yields the protein CASSSADSGNTIYF.

This clone was counted a few times. V and J are TRBV4-2 and TRBJ1-1, with D maybe TRBD1 (6 bases). V lost 0 bases, J lost 6 bases, and 17 bases lay in between. Per the germline V gene, CDR1 is LGHNA and CDR2 is YNFKEQ. The CDR3 is 16 residues long. The CDR3 is CASSQEVSGVGSEAFF. DNA of the CDR3: TGTGCCAGCAGCCAAGAAGTGTCAGGGGTTGGGTCTGAAGCTTTCTTT.

This rearrangement joins TRBV30 to TRBJ1-6, with D possibly TRBD1 on 6 matching bases. Looked up from germline, CDR1 is GTSNPN and CDR2 is SVGIG (reference sequence). This CDR3 is 13 amino acids long. The V end was cut by 8 bases, the J end by 4 bases, with 12 bases between. In nucleotides, the CDR3 is TGTGCCATGGAGAGGGGGTATAATTCACCCCTCCACTTT. Its translation: CAMERGYNSPLHF. Drawing the rest from reference TRBV30 and TRBJ1-6, the complete variable domain is SQTIHQWPATLVQPVGSPLSLECTVEGTSNPNLYWYRQAAGRGLQLLFYSVGIGQISSEVPQNLSASRPQDRQFILSSKKLLLSDSGFYLCAMERGYNSPLHFGNGTRLTVT.

V usage is TRBV5-1 and J usage is TRBJ1-3, with D tentatively TRBD1 (6 bases). The germline V gene encodes CDR1 SGHRS and CDR2 YFSETQ. V was cut by 4 bases and J by 2 bases, with 10 bases left in between. This CDR3 has 14 residues. The CDR3 coding sequence is TGCGCCAGCAGCACGGGGACACCTGGAAACACCATATATTTT. As protein: CASSTGTPGNTIYF.

The chain carries TRBV2 and TRBJ2-3, with TRBD1 matching 9 bases. The trim removed 6 bases at V and 2 bases at J, leaving 3 bases unmatched. The CDR3 extends over 14 amino acids. Germline CDR1 reads SNHLY; CDR2 reads FYNNEI. CDR3 in DNA: TGTGCCAGCAGCCGGGACAGGGTCACAGATACGCAGTATTTT. This encodes CASSRDRVTDTQYF.

This clone was seen a few times. This rearrangement joins TRBV7-2 to TRBJ2-1, with D uncertain. The V gene's germline CDR1 is SGHTA and CDR2 FQGNSA. The V end lost 5 bases, the J end lost 1 base, and 12 bases lay between the germline ends. This CDR3 comprises 15 residues. The CDR3 region has the DNA TGTGCCAGCAGCCGGGCCCGGTTTTCCTACAATGAGCAGTTCTTC. This codes for CASSRARFSYNEQFF. The variable domain in full, with the rest retrieved from reference TRBV7-2 and TRBJ2-1, is GAGVSQSPSNKVTEKGKDVELRCDPISGHTALYWYRQSLGQGLEFLIYFQGNSAPDKSGLPSDRFSAERTGGSVSTLTIQRTQQEDSAVYLCASSRARFSYNEQFFGPGTRLTVL.

V gene TRBV28 combines with J gene TRBJ2-3; D may match TRBD1 or TRBD2 (5 bases each). Trimming took off 2 bases at V and 0 bases at J, with 9 bases between the two ends. CDR3 size: 15 residues. Germline assignment: CDR1 MDHEN and CDR2 SYDVKM. Written as DNA, the CDR3 is TGTGCCAGCAGTTTAAGGGGACCCAGCACAGATACGCAGTATTTT. It encodes CASSLRGPSTDTQYF.

The chain employs TRBV6-6 and TRBJ1-1; possibly TRBD1 for D (5 bases). Trimming took off 1 base at V and 6 bases at J, with 12 bases between the two ends. Germline V lookup: CDR1 MNHNY, CDR2 SVGAGI (reference sequence). The CDR3 covers 14 residues. CDR3 in DNA: TGTGCCAGCAGTTACTTGGAGGAGGGACCTGAAGCTTTCTTT. It translates to CASSYLEEGPEAFF.